This TCR beta chain appears in the sequencing data of a study of T cell responses to AZD1222 COVID-19 vaccine. Overall study results and limits: Only a handful of AZD1222 recipients, several in all, had baseline seropositivity.

Notes on this clone: Its target is not known.

Measured with immunoSEQ multiplex PCR; TCRdb has only the in-frame clones, and not every one. Among about 160,000 clones listed, around nine tenths were seen once. The CDR3 has 16 residues. Germline loops: CDR1 SGHDT, CDR2 YYEEEE. V shed 1 base and J shed 0 bases, with 11 bases lying between them. This clonotype was sampled from an adult who received the AZD1222 COVID-19 vaccine. This chain connects TRBV5-6 to TRBJ1-3; D is perhaps TRBD1 (5 bases). The sequencing used peripheral blood, collected 28 days after the second AZD1222 dose. CDR3 in amino acids: CASSLRDSLSGNTIYF. The CDR3 DNA reads TGTGCCAGCAGCTTGAGAGACAGCCTCTCTGGAAACACCATATATTTT.